The T cell receptor (beta chain) described here comes from a study of shared clonotypes between healthy human individuals. Comment on this clone: Antigen: not known.

V was shortened by 1 base and J by 7 bases, with 7 bases between the two germline ends. CDR3 length: 13 residues. CDR1 is MNHNS and CDR2 is SASEGT in the germline V gene. The assay used deep level. Using immunoSEQ multiplex PCR, the repertoire was profiled, and TCRdb retains in-frame clones only, with some absent. The table lists 2,500,000 or so clones, over 85% of them singletons. Study-wide points: Shared across a few donors were 4% to 5% of the naive CD4 clonotypes. Apart from blood, nothing was sampled; tissue repertoires likely differ. Estimated richness was generally greater in naive than memory subsets.

The clonotype was recovered from a man between 18 and 35 years old in good health. Some clones in this sample may be carry-over from other donors' samples. This chain connects TRBV6-1 to TRBJ2-2; TRBD2 might be the D (6 bases). The sample consisted of naive CD4+ T cells from PBMCs. The subset is: CD45RA+ positively selected. CDR3 DNA: TGTGCCAGCAGTGAAGGGGGGGTCGGGGAGCTGTTTTTT. The encoded protein is CASSEGGVGELFF.